Sequencing of this TCR beta chain was carried out in a study of OX40 agonist ivuxolimab in advanced cancers. On the study more broadly: Patients were dosed with the agonistic anti-OX40 (CD134) antibody ivuxolimab. Patients were treated with intravenous ivuxolimab, dosed at 0.01 to 10 mg/kg and infused every 2 weeks.

The germline gives CDR1 WNHNN, CDR2 SYGVQD (reference sequence). The CDR3 has 14 amino acids. V was clipped by 5 bases and J by 1 base, with 11 bases between them. Produced via immunoSEQ multiplex PCR; TCRdb's table is partial and in-frame only. The data show roughly 66,000 clones, about 81% seen once. The sample was CD4+ or CD8+ T cells sorted from blood, taken in a trial of the OX40 agonist ivuxolimab. This TCR was sampled from an adult with an advanced solid tumor such as melanoma, head and neck, liver or kidney cancer. The genes are TRBV10-1 and TRBJ1-1; possibly TRBD1 for D (5 bases). The CDR3 is CASSRGGKNTEAFF. For the CDR3, the DNA is TGCGCCAGCAGTAGGGGAGGGAAGAACACTGAAGCTTTCTTT.